The T cell receptor beta chain under discussion was sequenced for a study of blood T cell repertoires in COVID-19. Study details: Nucleic acid was either cDNA or gDNA, and it came from T cells, B-cell-depleted T cells, or PBMCs.

Per germline, CDR1 MNHEY and CDR2 SMNVEV (reference sequence). V lost 6 bases and J lost 4; bases outside the gene matches: 11. The CDR3 length is 15 residues. The data were produced by immunoSEQ multiplex PCR, yet TCRdb's version contains in-frame clones alone and is incomplete. The table shows roughly 220,000 clones, with 70% to 85% occurring only once. This receptor was identified in a man aged 40-49 years who had recovered from COVID-19. The sequencing input was PBMCs or T cells enriched from blood (not recorded which). The chain carries TRBV27 and TRBJ1-2; 7 nucleotides agree with TRBD1. CDR3 DNA sequence: TGTGCCAGCAGCCTGTTCGGGACAGAGAGCTATGGCTACACCTTC. Encoded protein: CASSLFGTESYGYTF.